This TCR beta chain was sequenced in a study of cytotoxic CD8 clonotypes in ibrutinib-treated CLL. Germline CDR1 reads SGDLS; CDR2 reads YYNGEE. The CDR3 length is 13 residues. Trimming removed 0 bases at V and 8 bases at J, with 11 bases between. TCRdb keeps only in-frame clones here, not all; method: immunoSEQ multiplex PCR. The profile shows some 200,000 clones, nearly 80% of them singletons. Material: PBMCs, obtained after 12 months of ibrutinib treatment. This TCR was recovered from a human donor with chronic lymphocytic leukemia. The chain is built from TRBV9 and TRBJ1-1; D is perhaps TRBD1 (6 bases). The CDR3 nucleotides are TGTGCCAGCAGCGTAGCTCTGGACAGAGAAGCTTTCTTT. Protein: CASSVALDREAFF. Complete variable domain (other parts from reference TRBV9 and TRBJ1-1): DSGVTQTPKHLITATGQRVTLRCSPRSGDLSVYWYQQSLDQGLQFLIQYYNGEERAKGNILERFSAQQFPDLHSELNLSSLELGDSALYFCASSVALDREAFFGQGTRLTVV.